This T cell receptor beta chain was identified in a study of T cells in Graves' hyperthyroidism and ophthalmopathy. Study-wide results and caveats: Blood shared most expanded thyroid clonotypes above 0.001. Ophthalmopathy was identified by the model a median around 5.9 months ahead of onset.

Many counts were recorded for this clonotype. The antigen is unknown. This CDR3 spans 15 amino acids. Losses at the gene ends were 6 bases for V and 2 bases for J; bases not matched to a gene: 6. Germline lookup yields CDR1 MNHNS and CDR2 SASEGT. Disease lasting under 3 months, a NOSPECS grade of at least 4, and a Clinical Activity Score of at least 3 were features of the ophthalmopathy patients. Clinicians diagnosed patients from clinical symptoms, serum thyroxine and TRAb, thyroid ultrasound and orbital computed tomography. Regions amplified from RNA transcripts were the TCR beta CDR3 regions. HTBI primers were employed in a first-round RT-PCR of the TCR CDR3. TCRdb fed the multiplex PCR reads into MiXCR, producing one record per CDR3 protein. Of around 620,000 distinct CDR3 sequences listed, 12% to 15% are singletons.

Sequencing input: blood. The source of this sequence is a woman aged 18-29 years with Graves' ophthalmopathy. The chain employs TRBV6-1 and TRBJ2-7; 11 bases match TRBD1. In DNA, the CDR3 is TGTGCCAGCAGCGACGCGGGACAGGGGGCCTACGAGCAGTACTTC. Amino acids: CASSDAGQGAYEQYF.